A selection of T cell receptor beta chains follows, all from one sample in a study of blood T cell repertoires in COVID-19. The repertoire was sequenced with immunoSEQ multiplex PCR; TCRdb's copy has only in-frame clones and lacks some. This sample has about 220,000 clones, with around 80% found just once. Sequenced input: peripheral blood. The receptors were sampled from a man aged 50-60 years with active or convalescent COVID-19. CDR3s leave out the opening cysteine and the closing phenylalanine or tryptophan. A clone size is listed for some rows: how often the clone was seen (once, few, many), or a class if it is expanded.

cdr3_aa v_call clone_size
ASSQGETFYKQY TRBV4-1 .
ANKTRTGGRDTQY TRBV6-4 .
ASRSGWDTEAF TRBV6-5 .
ASSLNAGTEAF TRBV5-8 few
ASRLEGLASDIQY TRBV2 .
ASTVTSGGAGTQY TRBV2 .
ASSRLSSGNTIY TRBV19 .
ASRLGDSTNYGYT TRBV19 .
AISEFWTGGSYNEQF TRBV10-3 .
ASSLAGARAEAF TRBV28 once
ASSKGQGARGGELF TRBV6-1 .
ASSPRGQGSSYNEQF TRBV3-1/TRBV3-2 .
ASSEPSGYTDTQY TRBV2 few